The text below deals with one TCR beta chain. CDR1 and CDR2 (germline): SGHNT, YENEEA. V lost 5 bases, J lost 1 base, and 10 bases stayed unmatched. The CDR3 runs 16 residues. Methods used by the authors: Amplification with reference gene primers provided the estimates of nucleated cell counts. The method was immunoSEQ multiplex PCR; TCRdb's version includes in-frame clones alone and lacks a portion of them. V and J calls and clone size follow that table, whereas D and trimming were derived from the DNA. The data contain about 300,000 clones, around 86% of them singletons. The sample comes from a study of blood T cell repertoires in COVID-19. Study at large: Samples taken during acute and convalescent COVID-19 were collected in the United States, Italy and Spain. Sample material is recorded as cDNA or gDNA derived from T cells, B-cell-depleted T cells, or PBMCs.

The TCR comes from a woman aged 40-49 years who had recovered from COVID-19. The sequencing sample was made of peripheral blood. V is TRBV11-3 and J is TRBJ1-1; 7 bases match TRBD1. The CDR3 coding sequence is TGTGCCAGCAGCCGAGATGGGGGACAGCAGAACACTGAAGCTTTCTTT. It specifies CASSRDGGQQNTEAFF.